This T cell receptor beta chain originates from a study of cytomegalovirus exposure and HLA in healthy donors. Across the whole study: Counted in an early data release were approximately 85 million unique TCRs from HLA-typed donors. Findings and limits, study-wide: Data from an earlier analysis indicated that most TCR beta V segments were productive either about 87% or about 30% of the time. Only CMV serostatus was available as immune exposure information.

About this clone: Antigen specificity is unknown.

The PCR contained 60 Vbeta and 13 Jbeta primers. Method: immunoSEQ multiplex PCR; TCRdb's copy keeps in-frame clones and lacks some. The sample lists some 120,000 clones; more than 80% were seen once. Material: PBMCs. This receptor was obtained from a male donor in good health and CMV-seronegative.

CDR3 nucleotide sequence: TGTGCCATCAGTGAGTCGGTAGCGGGCCTCTACAATGAGCAGTTCTTC. Translation gives CAISESVAGLYNEQFF. The chain is built from TRBV10-3 and TRBJ2-1; 7 bases map to TRBD2. The CDR3 loop spans 16 amino acids. The V gene's germline CDR1 is ENHRY and CDR2 SYGVKD. The junction had 5 bases not matched to a gene; V was cut back by 0 bases and J by 3 bases.